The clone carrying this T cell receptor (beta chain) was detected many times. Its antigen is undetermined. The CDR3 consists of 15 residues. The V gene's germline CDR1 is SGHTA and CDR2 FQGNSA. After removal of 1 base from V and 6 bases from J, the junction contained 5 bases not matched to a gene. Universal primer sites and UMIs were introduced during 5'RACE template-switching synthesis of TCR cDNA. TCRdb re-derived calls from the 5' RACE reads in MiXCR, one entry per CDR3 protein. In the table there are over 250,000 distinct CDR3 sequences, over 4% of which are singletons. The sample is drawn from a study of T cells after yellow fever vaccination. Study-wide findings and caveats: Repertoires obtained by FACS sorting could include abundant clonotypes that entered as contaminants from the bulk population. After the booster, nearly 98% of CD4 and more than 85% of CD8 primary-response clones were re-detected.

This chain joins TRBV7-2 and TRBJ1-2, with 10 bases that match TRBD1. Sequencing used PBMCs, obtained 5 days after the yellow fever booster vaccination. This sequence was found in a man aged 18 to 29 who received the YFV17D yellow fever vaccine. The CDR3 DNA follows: TGTGCCAGCAGCTTAGGCCCGGGACAGGGGAATGGCTACACCTTC. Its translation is CASSLGPGQGNGYTF.